Listed here are 31 T cell receptor beta chains from one sample, sequenced in a study of neoadjuvant anti-PD-1 for oral cavity cancer. Sequencing used immunoSEQ multiplex PCR; TCRdb keeps in-frame clones, though not all of them. Of more than 13,000 clones in the sample, less than 85% were seen once. The input for sequencing was PBMCs, taken before nivolumab (anti-PD-1) treatment. All receptors derive from a person between 40 and 80 years old with oral cavity squamous cell carcinoma.

V usage is TRBV10-3 and J usage is TRBJ2-7; tentative D call: TRBD2 (5 bases). Germline V lookup: CDR1 ENHRY, CDR2 SYGVKD. V lost 0 bases, J lost 6 bases, and 6 bases lay in between. The length of the CDR3 is 12 residues. The CDR3 nucleotides are TGTGCCATCAGTGAGTCGAGGGCCGAGCAGTACTTC. This encodes CAISESRAEQYF.

Written as DNA, the CDR3 is TGTGCCAGCAGCTTAACCCCGGGACAGAGCTCCTACAATGAGCAGTTCTTC. Its translation is CASSLTPGQSSYNEQFF. The chain combines TRBV7-6 with TRBJ2-1; 7 bases are a match to TRBD1. The CDR3 contains 17 residues. Unmatched junction bases numbered 7, after V lost 2 bases and J lost 0 bases. Looked up from germline, CDR1 is SGHVS and CDR2 is FNYEAQ.

This clone was picked up one time. The chain carries TRBV5-1 and TRBJ2-5; 8 bases fit TRBD1. From germline, CDR1 is SGHRS and CDR2 YFSETQ. V lost 0 bases to trimming and J lost 4 bases; unmatched junction nucleotides: 11. This CDR3 has 17 amino acids. This chain's CDR3 is CASSLAGQGARGETQYF. The DNA of the CDR3 is TGCGCCAGCAGCTTGGCCGGACAGGGAGCTAGGGGAGAGACCCAGTACTTC.

The rearrangement joins TRBV29-1 to TRBJ2-1; D unclear. The CDR3 has 13 residues. Germline CDR1 reads SQVTM; CDR2 reads ANQGSEA. V was shortened by 0 bases and J by 8 bases, with 11 bases between the two germline ends. CDR3 coding DNA: TGCAGCGTTGAAGAAAAACCTAACGATGAGCAGTTCTTC. The encoded protein is CSVEEKPNDEQFF.

The chain recombines TRBV27 with TRBJ1-1, with no clear D. Germline loops: CDR1 MNHEY, CDR2 SMNVEV (reference sequence). V was cut by 6 bases and J by 1 base, with 15 bases left in between. The CDR3 loop spans 15 amino acids. The CDR3 bases are TGTGCCAGCAGCCGCGAGAGGAGCTCGAACACTGAAGCTTTCTTT. It encodes CASSRERSSNTEAFF.

The gene calls are TRBV10-1 and TRBJ1-5, with a tentative D call TRBD1 (6 bases). Germline-derived CDR1 and CDR2 are WNHNN and SYGVQD (reference sequence). This CDR3 spans 13 amino acids. V lost 4 bases and J lost 4, with 8 bases in between. For the CDR3, the DNA is TGCGCCAGCAGTGCGCAGGGGAATCAGCCCCAGCATTTT. This codes for CASSAQGNQPQHF.

The chain recombines TRBV5-1 with TRBJ2-4, with 12 nucleotides matching TRBD2. CDR3 length equals 20 residues. CDR1 is SGHRS, CDR2 YFSETQ, per germline. Trimming cost V 0 bases and J 0 bases; bases outside gene matches: 10. The CDR3 region has the DNA TGCGCCAGCAGCTTGGGGACTAGCGGGGCAGAGGTCGGAGCCAAAAACATTCAGTACTTC. Translated: CASSLGTSGAEVGAKNIQYF. Looking up the rest from reference TRBV5-1 and TRBJ2-4 gives the full variable domain: KAGVTQTPRYLIKTRGQQVTLSCSPISGHRSVSWYQQTPGQGLQFLFEYFSETQRNKGNFPGRFSGRQFSNSRSEMNVSTLELGDSALYLCASSLGTSGAEVGAKNIQYFGAGTRLSVL.

The rearrangement links TRBV4-1 to TRBJ2-1; the D call may be TRBD1 or TRBD2 (7 bases each). V lost 0 bases to trimming and J lost 3 bases, with 12 bases between them. CDR1 and CDR2 from the germline V gene are MGHRA and YSYEKL. CDR3 length equals 16 residues. DNA of the CDR3: TGCGCCAGCAGCCAAGACAGGGGGGGGCTCTACAATGAGCAGTTCTTC. This translates into CASSQDRGGLYNEQFF.

CDR3 sequence: CASRLFKSTGTPDYEQYF. CDR3 coding DNA: TGTGCCAGCAGACTCTTCAAATCCACCGGGACGCCTGACTACGAGCAGTACTTC. The V call is TRBV28, the J call TRBJ2-7; D may be TRBD1 or TRBD2 (5 bases each). V was pared by 6 bases and J by 3 bases, with 27 bases between. The CDR3 has 18 residues. The V gene's germline CDR1 is MDHEN and CDR2 SYDVKM.

The chain links TRBV5-6 to TRBJ2-3; D is undetermined. This CDR3 is built from 12 residues. CDR1 SGHDT and CDR2 YYEEEE come from the germline V gene. Trimming took 6 bases from V and 0 from J, leaving 5 bases between them. DNA for the CDR3: TGTGCCAGCAAAGGGAGCACAGATACGCAGTATTTT. Protein product: CASKGSTDTQYF.

J is TRBJ1-2 and V is TRBV7-9, with D unresolved. CDR1 SEHNR and CDR2 FQNEAQ come from the germline V gene (reference sequence). Deletions cut 3 bases from V and 0 bases from J, with 5 bases between. The CDR3 spans 13 residues. The CDR3 here is CASSFKANYGYTF. The CDR3 DNA reads as TGTGCCAGCAGCTTCAAGGCTAACTATGGCTACACCTTC.

The V call is TRBV15, the J call TRBJ2-2; D assignment may be TRBD1 or TRBD2 (5 bases each). CDR1 and CDR2 from the germline V gene are LNHNV and YYDKDF (reference sequence). This CDR3 comprises 15 residues. The V end lost 3 bases, the J end lost 4 bases, and 12 bases lay between the germline ends. CDR3 in DNA: TGTGCCACCAGCAGGGACGGGACGTTCACCGGGGAGCTGTTTTTT. Translation gives CATSRDGTFTGELFF.

This clone was observed a handful of times. The V and J genes are TRBV5-1 and TRBJ1-4, with a weak D call TRBD1 (6 bases). The CDR3 spans 13 residues. Deletions cut 7 bases from V and 7 bases from J, with 14 bases between. CDR1 is SGHRS, CDR2 YFSETQ, per germline. The CDR3 here is CASRTGRGEKLFF. CDR3 bases: TGCGCCAGCCGAACAGGGAGAGGTGAAAAACTGTTTTTT.

This clone was seen a handful of times. J is TRBJ1-2 and V is TRBV6-5, with TRBD1 identical over 9 bases. With V trimmed by 10 bases and J by 8 bases, 8 bases remained unmatched. Per germline, CDR1 MNHEY and CDR2 SVGAGI. This CDR3 is 12 amino acids long. The CDR3, as DNA: TGTGCCACACGACGGACAGGGGAAGGCTACACCTTC. Protein sequence: CATRRTGEGYTF.

V is TRBV19 and J is TRBJ2-7, with D uncertain. The CDR3 covers 11 residues. In germline, CDR1 is LNHDA, CDR2 SQIVND (reference sequence). Trimming cost V 6 bases and J 3 bases, with 6 bases left between them. The CDR3 bases are TGTGCCAGTAGGTCGGGCTACGAGCAGTACTTC. The encoded protein is CASRSGYEQYF.

V usage is TRBV2 and J usage is TRBJ2-7; the D gene is possibly TRBD1 (6 bases). Germline loops: CDR1 SNHLY, CDR2 FYNNEI. The CDR3 is 13 residues long. The V and J ends lost 10 bases and 1 base respectively, with 14 bases between them. Here the CDR3 reads CATDSRISYEQYF. The CDR3 nucleotides read TGTGCCACGGACAGTAGGATTTCCTACGAGCAGTACTTC. Variable domain in full (rest from reference TRBV2 and TRBJ2-7): EPEVTQTPSHQVTQMGQEVILRCVPISNHLYFYWYRQILGQKVEFLVSFYNNEISEKSEIFDDQFSVERPDGSNFTLKIRSTKLEDSAMYFCATDSRISYEQYFGPGTRLTVT.

CDR3 loop: CASRRDRGPYEQYF. In DNA form, the CDR3 reads TGTGCCAGCAGACGGGACAGGGGTCCCTACGAGCAGTACTTC. This rearrangement joins TRBV6-1 to TRBJ2-7; 10 bases map to TRBD1. This CDR3 has 14 residues. The germline CDR1 and CDR2 sequences are MNHNS and SASEGT. Trimming at V came to 6 bases and at J to 2 bases, leaving 4 bases not matched to a gene.

A few counts support this clone. The CDR3 protein is CASSLTGADGRSQHF. CDR3 DNA: TGTGCCAGCAGTTTGACAGGGGCCGACGGGCGGTCCCAGCATTTT. This chain joins TRBV6-1 and TRBJ1-5, with TRBD1 identical over 8 bases. The trim removed 5 bases at V and 11 bases at J, leaving 14 bases unmatched. The CDR3 has 15 amino acids. Germline CDR1 MNHNS, CDR2 SASEGT.

J is TRBJ2-2 and V is TRBV10-3; D unresolved. This CDR3 comprises 14 residues. Trimming removed 3 bases from V and 2 bases from J, with 7 bases in between. The germline V gene encodes CDR1 ENHRY and CDR2 SYGVKD. The CDR3: CAISETANTGELFF. The CDR3, as DNA: TGTGCCATCAGTGAAACAGCAAACACCGGGGAGCTGTTTTTT.

CDR3 DNA: TGTGCCAGCAGCGTAGGTGGAGGGGAGAGGCCCCAGCATTTT. It yields the protein CASSVGGGERPQHF. The chain couples TRBV9 to TRBJ1-5, with D tentatively TRBD1 (5 bases). The germline CDR1 and CDR2 sequences are SGDLS and YYNGEE. This CDR3 is 14 amino acids long. Trimming removed 0 bases at V and 9 bases at J, with 13 bases between.

This chain uses TRBV5-5 with TRBJ1-1, with no clear D. The CDR3 extends over 13 amino acids. Germline V CDR1 and CDR2: SGHKS, YYEKEE (reference sequence). The V gene lost 2 bases and the J gene lost 2 bases, with 7 bases spanning the gap. The CDR3 loop reads CASSLSLNTEAFF. The CDR3 DNA follows: TGTGCCAGCAGCTTATCACTTAACACTGAAGCTTTCTTT.

The genes are TRBV11-3 and TRBJ2-3; tentatively, D is TRBD2 (6 bases). CDR1 is SGHNT and CDR2 is YENEEA in the germline V gene. The germline V and J ends were trimmed by 5 bases and 1 base, with 22 bases remaining between them. CDR3 size: 18 residues. CDR3 sequence reads: CASSRGTGSFGRTDTQYF. Written as DNA, the CDR3 is TGTGCCAGCAGCCGGGGGACGGGAAGCTTCGGACGCACAGATACGCAGTATTTT.

The chain has TRBV6-4 and TRBJ1-4; D is ambiguous. From germline, CDR1 is MRHNA and CDR2 SNTAGT. The length of the CDR3 is 11 residues. V dropped 1 base and J dropped 8 bases, with 2 bases sitting between them. The CDR3 is CASSDWEKLFF. CDR3 sequence (DNA): TGTGCCAGCAGTGACTGGGAAAAACTGTTTTTT.

The table lists this clone with a count of one. The chain combines TRBV5-1 with TRBJ2-7, with 7 nucleotides matching TRBD1. Germline CDR1 SGHRS, CDR2 YFSETQ. J gave up 4 bases and V 4 bases, and 11 bases lay outside the gene matches. CDR3 length equals 15 residues. CDR3 DNA: TGCGCCAGCAGCCCAACAGGGGCGAGAAATTACGAGCAGTACTTC. Residues: CASSPTGARNYEQYF.

The rearrangement uses TRBV18 and TRBJ1-1; no clear D gene. Per the germline V gene, CDR1 is KGHSH and CDR2 is LQKENI. V was cut by 3 bases and J by 1 base, with 9 bases left in between. This CDR3 has 14 amino acids. The CDR3 nucleotides are TGTGCCAGCTCACCGCGGCAGAAGAACACTGAAGCTTTCTTT. Protein sequence: CASSPRQKNTEAFF.

V gene TRBV7-2 combines with J gene TRBJ1-1; D is ambiguous. From germline, CDR1 is SGHTA and CDR2 FQGNSA. V gave up 5 bases and J gave up 2 bases, with 3 bases separating them. The length of the CDR3 is 11 residues. CDR3 amino acids: CASSVNTEAFF. The CDR3 DNA reads TGTGCCAGCAGCGTTAACACTGAAGCTTTCTTT.

The gene calls are TRBV25-1 and TRBJ2-7; D could derive from TRBD1 or TRBD2 (5 bases each). Trimming pared 6 bases from V and 7 bases from J, leaving 22 bases between. This CDR3 contains 15 residues. Germline values: CDR1 MGHDK, CDR2 SYGVNS. The CDR3 sequence is CASSAGTAVLEEQYF. The DNA for the CDR3 is TGTGCCAGCAGCGCCGGGACGGCCGTCCTAGAGGAGCAGTACTTC.

This CDR3 reads CASSSTTGGRGEQYF. CDR3 bases: TGTGCCAGCAGTTCCACGACAGGGGGGAGAGGCGAGCAGTACTTC. V gene TRBV6-5 combines with J gene TRBJ2-7; 9 nucleotides line up with TRBD1. This CDR3 has 15 amino acids. In germline, CDR1 is MNHEY, CDR2 SVGAGI. Trimming at V came to 4 bases and at J to 6 bases, leaving 10 bases not matched to a gene.

The chain uses TRBV15 and TRBJ1-2, with D uncertain. CDR3 size: 12 residues. V was clipped by 0 bases and J by 5 bases, with 4 bases between them. CDR1 and CDR2 (germline): LNHNV, YYDKDF (reference sequence). CDR3: CATSRDRYGYTF. Written as DNA, the CDR3 is TGTGCCACCAGCAGAGACAGATATGGCTACACCTTC.

V gene TRBV19 combines with J gene TRBJ2-7; D call uncertain. This CDR3 is built from 12 residues. V shed 5 bases and J shed 1 base, with 6 bases lying between them. CDR1 is LNHDA and CDR2 is SQIVND in the germline V gene (reference sequence). DNA for the CDR3: TGTGCCAGTAGTGAAGGTTCCTACGAGCAGTACTTC. This gives the protein CASSEGSYEQYF.

The chain uses TRBV5-6 and TRBJ2-1; D is perhaps TRBD2 (6 bases). V was trimmed by 4 bases and J by 6 bases, leaving 23 bases between them. This CDR3 region has 17 residues. CDR1 is SGHDT and CDR2 is YYEEEE in the germline V gene. CDR3 DNA sequence: TGTGCCAGCAGCCCCCACGGGTCGGGGGTCCTACGCAATGAGCAGTTCTTC. Translation gives CASSPHGSGVLRNEQFF.